The clone carrying this TCR beta chain appeared a few times. No antigen is known for it. The record originates from a study of response to subunit inactivated influenza vaccine. Study-wide results and limits: After each seasonal influenza vaccination, few new T cells are recruited, the authors suggested.

TCRdb ran MiXCR on the RT-PCR reads and lists one entry per CDR3 protein. Of 450,000 to 700,000 distinct CDR3 sequences listed, 13% to 15% are singletons. The length of the CDR3 is 14 residues. CDR1 SEHNR and CDR2 FQNEAQ come from the germline V gene (reference sequence). Trimming pared 5 bases from V and 2 bases from J, leaving 9 bases between. This clonotype was obtained from a man aged 50 to 60 who received an inactivated influenza vaccine. The material sequenced was PBMCs from blood, taken 11 to 12 days after vaccination. The gene calls are TRBV7-9 and TRBJ2-2; D may correspond to TRBD1 or TRBD2 (5 bases each). The CDR3 nucleotides read TGTGCCAGCAGCGCCTGGGACAACACCGGGGAGCTGTTTTTT. This sequence encodes CASSAWDNTGELFF.